A selection of T cell receptor beta chains follows, all from one sample in a study of T-cell memory formation after mild COVID-19. Via MiXCR, TCRdb re-called the 5' RACE reads, giving one row per CDR3 protein. The sample holds about 450,000 distinct CDR3 sequences, about 22% seen once. Sequences were obtained from PBMCs or a T cell subset sorted from them (not recorded which). These TCRs come from an adult woman who had mild COVID-19 (a few samples of this study predate the infection). Cell type and time point are not known. CDR3s include the opening cysteine and the closing phenylalanine or tryptophan. D genes are given only for firm matches. Where a row states a size, it is once, few, many or the class of an expanded clone; other rows omit it.

V gene	clone size	J gene	D gene	CDR3 DNA	CDR3 protein
TRBV21-1	few	TRBJ2-3	-	TGTGCCAGCGCCCCTAGCGGTCCCCGACATACGCAGTATTTT	CASAPSGPRHTQYF
TRBV5-1	-	TRBJ2-5	TRBD1	TGCGCCAGCAGTCCACAGGGGACGTCCCAAGAGACCCAGTACTTC	CASSPQGTSQETQYF
TRBV14	few	TRBJ2-1	TRBD1	TGTGCCAGCAGCCCTGGACAGGGAGAGCAGTTCTTC	CASSPGQGEQFF
TRBV5-1	-	TRBJ2-2	-	TGCGCCAGCAGTTCAGTGGGGGCGAACACCGGGGAGCTGTTTTTT	CASSSVGANTGELFF
TRBV5-1	few	TRBJ1-1	-	TGCGCCAGCAGCTCGGACAACAGACTATGGGAAGCTTTCTTT	CASSSDNRLWEAFF
TRBV5-1	-	TRBJ2-6	-	TGCGCCAGCAGCACCCGGGGGCTAGCTGGGGCCAACGTCCTGACTTTC	CASSTRGLAGANVLTF
TRBV18	few	TRBJ2-3	-	TGTGCCAGCTCACCACGATATCTAGGCACAGATACGCAGTATTTT	CASSPRYLGTDTQYF
TRBV10-3	few	TRBJ2-3	-	TGTGCCATCAGTGACGGGAGTCGGTCTTCCGATACGCAGTATTTT	CAISDGSRSSDTQYF
TRBV3-1	-	TRBJ2-2	-	TGTGCCAGCAGCCAAACCACAGCCACCGGGGAGCTGTTTTTT	CASSQTTATGELFF
TRBV6-5	few	TRBJ2-5	-	TGTGCCAGCAGGATGGGACGCCTGCAGATGCAGTACTTC	CASRMGRLQMQYF
TRBV6-5	few	TRBJ1-4	-	TGTGCCAGCAGTTACTCGATGTGGACTAATGAAAAACTGTTTTTT	CASSYSMWTNEKLFF
TRBV30	-	TRBJ1-2	-	TGTGCCTGGAGTGTATACCTGACAGTTAACTATGGCTACACCTTC	CAWSVYLTVNYGYTF
TRBV7-2	many	TRBJ2-5	-	TGTGCCAGCAGCACGGGGACACAAACCTACCAAGAGACCCAGTACTTC	CASSTGTQTYQETQYF
TRBV20-1	-	TRBJ1-1	-	TGCAGTGCTAGAGATCTCGGCAGGGTAACCACTGAAGCTTTCTTT	CSARDLGRVTTEAFF
TRBV6-2/TRBV6-3	few	TRBJ2-7	-	TGTGCCAGCAGTTCACCCCTTGGACAGTCCTACGAGCAGTACTTC	CASSSPLGQSYEQYF
TRBV12-3/TRBV12-4	-	TRBJ1-2	-	TGTGCCAGCAGCTTATCTGGGGAGATGGACTATGGCTACACCTTC	CASSLSGEMDYGYTF
TRBV11-2	-	TRBJ2-7	-	TGTGCCAGCAGCTTTATTCAGGGCACCTACGAGCAGTACTTC	CASSFIQGTYEQYF
TRBV4-1	few	TRBJ2-5	-	TGCGCCAGCAGCCCCCTCGACGGGGGAGATTCTCAAGAGACCCAGTACTTC	CASSPLDGGDSQETQYF
TRBV5-6	-	TRBJ2-4	-	TGTGCCAGCAGCTCGTTACGAGGGGGGGTTTTTAGGGCCAAAAACATTCAGTACTTC	CASSSLRGGVFRAKNIQYF
TRBV20-1	few	TRBJ2-5	TRBD2	TGCAGTGCTAGTGGTCTAGCCCCGGGGGGGTTAGAGACCCAGTACTTC	CSASGLAPGGLETQYF